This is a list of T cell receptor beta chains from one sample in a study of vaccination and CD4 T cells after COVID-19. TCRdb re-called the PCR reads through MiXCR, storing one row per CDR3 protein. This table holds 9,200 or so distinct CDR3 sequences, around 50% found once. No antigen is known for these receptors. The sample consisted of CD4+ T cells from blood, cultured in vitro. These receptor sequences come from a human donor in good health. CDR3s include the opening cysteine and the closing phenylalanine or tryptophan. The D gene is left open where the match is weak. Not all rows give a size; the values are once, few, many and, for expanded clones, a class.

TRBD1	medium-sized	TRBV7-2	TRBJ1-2	CAIRDRDAYGYTF	TGTGCCATTCGGGACAGGGACGCCTATGGCTACACCTTC
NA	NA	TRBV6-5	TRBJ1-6	CASSSLNPRARQRPLHF	TGTGCCAGCAGTTCTCTAAACCCTCGAGCCAGACAAAGACCCCTCCACTTT
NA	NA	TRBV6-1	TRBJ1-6	CASRPGTADNSPLHF	TGTGCCAGCAGGCCCGGGACGGCCGATAATTCACCCCTCCACTTT
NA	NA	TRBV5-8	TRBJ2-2	CASSVRGNTGELFF	TGTGCCAGCAGCGTCAGGGGGAACACCGGGGAGCTGTTTTTT
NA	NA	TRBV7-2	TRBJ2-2	CASSLDSGSNTGELFF	TGTGCCAGCAGCTTAGATTCAGGGTCGAACACCGGGGAGCTGTTTTTT
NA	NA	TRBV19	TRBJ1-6	CASRAPRNNSPLHF	TGTGCCAGTCGGGCCCCACGGAATAATTCACCCCTCCACTTT
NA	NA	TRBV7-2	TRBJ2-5	CASSRALETQYF	TGTGCCAGCAGCCGGGCTTTGGAGACCCAGTACTTC
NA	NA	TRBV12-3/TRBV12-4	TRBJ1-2	CASSLYPGARNYGYTF	TGTGCCAGCAGTTTGTACCCCGGAGCTAGAAACTATGGCTACACCTTC
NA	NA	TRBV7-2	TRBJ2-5	CASSLRRGQETQYF	TGTGCCAGCAGCTTAAGGAGAGGGCAAGAGACCCAGTACTTC
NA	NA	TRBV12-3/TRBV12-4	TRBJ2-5	CASSLDSQETQYF	TGTGCCAGCAGTTTAGATAGTCAAGAGACCCAGTACTTC
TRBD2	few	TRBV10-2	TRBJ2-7	CASREGLNAYEQYF	TGCGCCAGCAGAGAGGGACTAAACGCATACGAGCAGTACTTC
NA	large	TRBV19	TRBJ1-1	CASSIASTGGAFF	TGTGCCAGTAGTATAGCGTCGACTGGAGGGGCTTTCTTT
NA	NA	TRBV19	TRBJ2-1	CASSQGWTYNEQFF	TGTGCCAGTTCCCAAGGCTGGACCTACAATGAGCAGTTCTTC
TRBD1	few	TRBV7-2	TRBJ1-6	CASSSTGGLFNSPLHF	TGTGCCAGCAGCTCCACAGGGGGACTCTTTAATTCACCCCTCCACTTT
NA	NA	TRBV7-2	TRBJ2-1	CASTLLLAHEQFF	TGTGCCAGCACCCTACTACTAGCTCATGAGCAGTTCTTC
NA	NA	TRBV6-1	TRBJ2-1	CASSGDSFREQFF	TGTGCCAGCAGTGGGGACTCCTTCAGAGAGCAGTTCTTC
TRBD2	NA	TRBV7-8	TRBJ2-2	CASSLTSGGVNTGELFF	TGTGCCAGCAGCTTAACTAGCGGGGGGGTAAACACCGGGGAGCTGTTTTTT
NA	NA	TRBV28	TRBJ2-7	CASSLSPYEQYF	TGTGCCAGCAGTTTATCCCCTTACGAGCAGTACTTC
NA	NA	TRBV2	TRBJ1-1	CASSELGRQNTEAFF	TGTGCCAGCAGTGAATTGGGGCGACAGAACACTGAAGCTTTCTTT
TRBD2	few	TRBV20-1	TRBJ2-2	CSARISSGRASGELFF	TGCAGTGCTAGAATTTCTAGCGGGAGGGCCAGCGGGGAGCTGTTTTTT
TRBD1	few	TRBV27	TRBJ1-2	CASSLIGVQGSYGYTF	TGTGCCAGCAGCCTAATAGGGGTACAGGGGAGCTATGGCTACACCTTC
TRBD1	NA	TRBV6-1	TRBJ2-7	CASSGPGTGANNEQYF	TGTGCCAGCAGTGGCCCCGGGACAGGGGCTAACAACGAGCAGTACTTC
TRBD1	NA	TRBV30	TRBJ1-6	CAWSQLTGRNSPLHF	TGTGCCTGGAGTCAATTGACAGGGAGGAATTCACCCCTCCACTTT
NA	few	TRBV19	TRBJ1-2	CASRTPGGLNYGYTF	TGTGCCAGTAGGACCCCCGGCGGACTGAACTATGGCTACACCTTC
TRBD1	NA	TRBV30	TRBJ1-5	CAWSHGQGRNVQHF	TGTGCCTGGAGTCATGGACAGGGAAGAAATGTCCAGCATTTT
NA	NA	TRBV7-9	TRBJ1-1	CASSPNPGRGNTEAFF	TGTGCCAGCAGCCCCAACCCTGGGCGGGGGAACACTGAAGCTTTCTTT
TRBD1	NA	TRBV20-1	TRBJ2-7	CSARDLRQGRGEQYF	TGCAGTGCTAGAGATCTTCGACAGGGACGAGGCGAGCAGTACTTC
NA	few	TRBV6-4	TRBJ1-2	CASSDSSTRYTF	TGTGCCAGCAGTGACTCGTCGACACGCTACACCTTC
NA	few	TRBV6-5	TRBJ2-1	CASSYSRNPGDEQFF	TGTGCCAGCAGTTACTCGCGGAATCCGGGCGATGAGCAGTTCTTC
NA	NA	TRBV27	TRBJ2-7	CASSLWSGRIAREQYF	TGTGCCAGCAGTTTGTGGTCGGGACGGATTGCGCGAGAGCAGTACTTC
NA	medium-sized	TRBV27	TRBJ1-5	CASSLSGAWGPSNQPQHF	TGTGCCAGCAGTTTATCGGGGGCATGGGGCCCGAGCAATCAGCCCCAGCATTTT
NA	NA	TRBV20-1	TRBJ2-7	CSAGVGGQAYEQYF	TGCAGTGCTGGTGTGGGGGGTCAGGCCTACGAGCAGTACTTC
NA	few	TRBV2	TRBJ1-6	CASSDLWGIDSPLHF	TGTGCCAGCAGTGATTTGTGGGGAATCGACTCACCCCTCCACTTT
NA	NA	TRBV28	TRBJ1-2	CASNLDRANYGYTF	TGTGCCAGTAACCTCGACAGAGCTAACTATGGCTACACCTTC
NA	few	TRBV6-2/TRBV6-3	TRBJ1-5	CASSYSKLNQPQHF	TGTGCCAGCAGTTACTCGAAGTTAAATCAGCCCCAGCATTTT
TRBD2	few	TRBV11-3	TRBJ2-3	CASSRGGSTDTQYF	TGTGCCAGCAGCCGGGGGGGGAGCACAGATACGCAGTATTTT
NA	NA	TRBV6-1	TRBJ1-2	CASQHPPRDYGYTF	TGTGCCAGCCAACACCCCCCGAGGGACTATGGCTACACCTTC
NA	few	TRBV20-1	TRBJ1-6	CSAIASNSPLHF	TGCAGTGCTATTGCAAGCAATTCACCCCTCCACTTT
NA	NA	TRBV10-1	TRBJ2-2	CASSNQGLGTGELFF	TGCGCCAGCAGTAATCAGGGGTTGGGCACCGGGGAGCTGTTTTTT
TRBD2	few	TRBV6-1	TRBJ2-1	CASSEALGTSPRGQFF	TGTGCCAGCAGTGAAGCGCTGGGGACTAGCCCCCGGGGGCAGTTCTTC
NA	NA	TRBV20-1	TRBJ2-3	CSARVYRAGKGTDTQYF	TGCAGTGCTAGAGTTTATCGGGCGGGAAAGGGCACAGATACGCAGTATTTT
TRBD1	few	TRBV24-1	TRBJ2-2	CATSGDRAPNTGELFF	TGTGCCACCAGCGGTGACAGGGCCCCGAACACCGGGGAGCTGTTTTTT
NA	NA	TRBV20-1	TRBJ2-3	CSAGWRDTQYF	TGCAGTGCTGGTTGGCGGGATACGCAGTATTTT